Presented here are 28 T cell receptor beta chains from one specimen sequenced in a study of glioma-infiltrating T cells. The iRepertoire nested amplicon-rescue multiplex PCR amplified TCR alpha and beta CDR3s from RNA. MiXCR, run by TCRdb on the multiplex PCR reads, gives a single entry per CDR3 protein. The sample lists 150,000 to 200,000 distinct CDR3 sequences, roughly 32% seen once, with just over 20% in the top ten. Sequenced: glioma tissue, nonneoplastic brain tissue, or PBMCs (not recorded which). The receptors were gathered from a human donor with low-grade glioma or glioblastoma, undergoing nonglioma brain surgery, or in good health (not recorded which).

This clonotype has at least ten counts. The chain joins TRBV7-2 to TRBJ2-3; D gene unclear. Germline loops: CDR1 SGHTA, CDR2 FQGNSA. Between the trimmed V and J ends, which lost 5 bases and 1 base, there was a span of 10 bases. The CDR3 has 14 amino acids. This CDR3 is CASSPKLGTDTQYF. The CDR3 DNA sequence: TGTGCCAGCAGCCCAAAGTTGGGCACAGATACGCAGTATTTT.

Worth noting for this clonotype: Likely a read error: the CDR3 ends without its conserved phenylalanine or tryptophan. The chain recombines TRBV4-1 with TRBJ1-5; a weak D match, TRBD1 (5 bases). The germline V gene encodes CDR1 MGHRA and CDR2 YSYEKL. The CDR3 totals 14 residues. The V end was cut by 1 base, the J end by 7 bases, with 11 bases between. As DNA, the CDR3 is TGCGCCAGCAGCCAAGTGGGGGTGGGCCAGCCCCAGCATCTT. Translating gives CASSQVGVGQPQHL.

This clonotype appeared many times. This rearrangement joins TRBV2 to TRBJ1-2; D call uncertain. The CDR3 spans 13 residues. Trimming stripped 2 bases from V and 8 bases from J, with 12 bases between. CDR1 is SNHLY, CDR2 FYNNEI, per germline. The CDR3 protein is CASSEWSAQGYTF. In nucleotides, the CDR3 is TGTGCCAGCAGTGAATGGTCGGCACAAGGCTACACCTTC. The full variable domain, its missing parts supplied by reference TRBV2 and TRBJ1-2, is EPEVTQTPSHQVTQMGQEVILRCVPISNHLYFYWYRQILGQKVEFLVSFYNNEISEKSEIFDDQFSVERPDGSNFTLKIRSTKLEDSAMYFCASSEWSAQGYTFGSGTRLTVV.

The V call is TRBV7-8, the J call TRBJ2-1; tentatively, D is TRBD1 or TRBD2 (7 bases each). This CDR3 comprises 18 residues. CDR1 SGHVS and CDR2 FQNEAQ come from the germline V gene. The V end lost 5 bases, the J end lost 0 bases, and 20 bases lay between the germline ends. The CDR3 loop reads CASSPRGGSESSYNEQFF. DNA for the CDR3: TGTGCCAGCAGCCCCAGGGGGGGGTCTGAGAGCTCCTACAATGAGCAGTTCTTC.

V gene TRBV12-3 or TRBV12-4 combines with J gene TRBJ1-1; possibly TRBD1 for D (5 bases). The CDR3 contains 15 residues. The ends were cut back, 5 bases at V and 0 bases at J, with 13 bases in the middle. CDR3 nucleotides: TGTGCCAGCAGTCTAAGTGACAGCATGAACACTGAAGCTTTCTTT. Translated: CASSLSDSMNTEAFF.

This clonotype was counted at least ten times. The gene calls are TRBV5-1 and TRBJ2-1; D is undetermined. CDR1 and CDR2 (germline): SGHRS, YFSETQ. The V gene lost 5 bases and the J gene lost 9 bases, with 9 bases spanning the gap. The CDR3 sequence is 11 residues long. CDR3 sequence (DNA): TGCGCCAGCAGTCCAGTGTTTGAGCAGTTCTTC. This gives the protein CASSPVFEQFF.

Comments on this clonotype: A much larger clone differs from this one at a single base, so this may be a read error. The chain recombines TRBV18 with TRBJ1-1; D is unresolved. CDR1 and CDR2 from the germline V gene are KGHSH and LQKENI. The CDR3 covers 13 residues. CDR3 bases: TGTGCCATCTCACCACCGTTAAACACTGAAGCTTTCTTT. Translated, it gives CAISPPLNTEAFF.

The chain has TRBV6-6 and TRBJ1-2, with D uncertain. The germline V gene encodes CDR1 MNHNY and CDR2 SVGAGI (reference sequence). The CDR3 has 12 residues. V was clipped by 11 bases and J by 8 bases, with 18 bases between them. CDR3 loop: CASSVPSMGYTF. As DNA, the CDR3 is TGTGCCTCCTCTGTCCCAAGTATGGGCTACACCTTC.

This clonotype has at least ten counts. The chain employs TRBV4-3 and TRBJ2-1; TRBD2 might be the D (5 bases). This CDR3 region has 15 residues. Germline V gene sequence: CDR1 LGHNA, CDR2 YSLEER. Trimming removed 4 bases from V and 4 bases from J, with 14 bases in between. Here the CDR3 reads CASSPGLVGYNEQFF. CDR3 DNA sequence: TGCGCCAGCAGCCCAGGACTGGTAGGGTACAATGAGCAGTTCTTC.

Notes on this clonotype: The junction differs from germline at one of its ends, possibly a read error. V is TRBV6-5 and J is TRBJ2-7, with D maybe TRBD2 (5 bases). This CDR3 has 14 residues. Germline assignment: CDR1 MNHEY and CDR2 SVGAGI. CDR3 sequence (DNA): TGTTCCAGCATTCGACTATCGGGGTCCTACGAGCAGTACTTC. Translation gives CSSIRLSGSYEQYF.

This clonotype has at least ten counts. The chain is built from TRBV20-1 and TRBJ2-7; maybe TRBD2 (6 bases). The V end lost 2 bases, the J end lost 6 bases, and 14 bases lay between the germline ends. Germline CDR1 DFQATT, CDR2 SNEGSKA (reference sequence). The CDR3 sequence is 13 residues long. CDR3 DNA: TGCAGTGCTAGAATCGGGAGCCCTGGCGAGCAGTACTTC. It yields the protein CSARIGSPGEQYF.

This clonotype was recorded many times. The V and J genes are TRBV29-1 and TRBJ2-1, with 9 nucleotides matching TRBD2. V lost 1 base, J lost 4 bases, and 5 bases stayed unmatched. CDR1 is SQVTM and CDR2 is ANQGSEA in the germline V gene. There are 15 residues in the CDR3. Written as DNA, the CDR3 is TGCAGCGTTGAAGGCGGGAGGGCCAATTACAATGAGCAGTTCTTC. The encoded protein is CSVEGGRANYNEQFF.

A remark on this clonotype: One end of the junction is discordant with germline, which a read error may explain. J is TRBJ1-1 and V is TRBV28, with no clear D. From germline, CDR1 is MDHEN and CDR2 SYDVKM. The CDR3 is 11 residues long. Written as DNA, the CDR3 is TGTGCCAGCAGTTTGAACAGTAAAGCCTCCTTT. Encoded protein: CASSLNSKASF.

This clonotype was seen repeatedly, ten times or more. CDR3 amino acids: CASRLWTGELFF. The CDR3 bases are TGTGCCAGCAGGCTCTGGACCGGGGAGCTGTTTTTT. The chain recombines TRBV6-1 with TRBJ2-2; D unclear. The V end was cut by 6 bases, the J end by 5 bases, with 7 bases between. The CDR3 runs 12 residues. From germline, CDR1 is MNHNS and CDR2 SASEGT.

Notes on this clonotype: It may be a read error: a sequence one base away is much more abundant. This chain joins TRBV20-1 and TRBJ2-7, with D tentatively TRBD1 or TRBD2 (5 bases each). Trimming left V 7 bases short and J 4 bases short, with 17 bases between. From germline, CDR1 is DFQATT and CDR2 SNEGSKA (reference sequence). This CDR3 region has 13 residues. The CDR3 loop is CSDRGGLGYEQYF. The DNA of the CDR3 is TGCAGTGATAGGGGCGGGTTAGGTTACGAGCAGTACTTC.

This clonotype was detected ten times or more. The V call is TRBV6-2 or TRBV6-3, the J call TRBJ2-2, with 7 bases identical to TRBD1. CDR1 and CDR2 from the germline V gene are MNHEY and SVGEGT. The CDR3 spans 14 residues. Losses at the gene ends were 5 bases for V and 4 bases for J; bases not matched to a gene: 4. The CDR3 is CASSTGTVTGELFF. In nucleotides, the CDR3 is TGTGCCAGCAGTACCGGGACAGTCACCGGGGAGCTGTTTTTT.

This clonotype was seen repeatedly, ten times or more. The J gene is TRBJ1-2, the V gene TRBV20-1; D unresolved. CDR1 and CDR2 (germline): DFQATT, SNEGSKA (reference sequence). The length of the CDR3 is 16 residues. Trimming stripped 0 bases from V and 4 bases from J, with 18 bases between. The CDR3, as DNA: TGCAGTGCTAGAGATCCGGGCGAGACGGATTTCTATGGCTACACCTTC. Amino acid sequence: CSARDPGETDFYGYTF.

V gene TRBV19 combines with J gene TRBJ2-1; D is undetermined. This CDR3 spans 14 amino acids. Germline values: CDR1 LNHDA, CDR2 SQIVND (reference sequence). Trimming took 2 bases from V and 3 from J, leaving 8 bases between them. The CDR3 coding sequence is TGTGCCAGTAGTATAAAGAACAACTACAATGAGCAGTTCTTC. It encodes CASSIKNNYNEQFF.

This clonotype was counted many times. This chain uses TRBV3-1 with TRBJ2-5; D is uncertain. V lost 4 bases and J 7 bases, leaving 13 bases between the germline ends. This CDR3 is built from 13 residues. Per the germline V gene, CDR1 is LGHDT and CDR2 is YNNKEL (reference sequence). This chain's CDR3 is CASSPRDWRTQYF. The CDR3 DNA is TGTGCCAGCAGCCCCCGAGATTGGCGGACCCAGTACTTC.

Points on this clonotype: At one end, the junction sequence differs from germline, possibly due to a read error. CDR3 amino acids: CASRAQGAGVNEELFF. CDR3 in DNA: TGTGCCAGCAGGGCACAGGGGGCCGGCGTTAATGAAGAACTGTTTTTT. The rearrangement joins TRBV12-3 or TRBV12-4 to TRBJ1-4; TRBD1 aligns across 9 bases. The CDR3 extends over 16 amino acids.

This clonotype was counted at least ten times. The chain employs TRBV6-2 or TRBV6-3 and TRBJ2-1, with D possibly matching TRBD2 (6 bases). Germline loops: CDR1 MNHEY, CDR2 SVGEGT. The V end was cut by 2 bases, the J end by 10 bases, with 9 bases between. CDR3 length equals 12 residues. CDR3 region: CASSYPSAEQFF. CDR3 nucleotide sequence: TGTGCCAGCAGTTACCCTAGCGCCGAGCAGTTCTTC.

This clonotype was seen at least ten times. The chain couples TRBV6-2 or TRBV6-3 to TRBJ2-1, with 11 nucleotides matching TRBD2. After removal of 7 bases from V and 2 bases from J, the junction contained 13 bases not matched to a gene. Germline assignment: CDR1 MNHEY and CDR2 SVGEGT. This CDR3 contains 18 residues. This CDR3 reads CASKYGLAGRPPYNEQFF. For the CDR3, the DNA is TGTGCCAGCAAGTACGGACTAGCGGGTAGGCCTCCCTACAATGAGCAGTTCTTC.

This clonotype turned up a few times. This sequence joins TRBV12-5 and TRBJ2-5, with D perhaps assigned TRBD1 or TRBD2 (6 bases each). Trimming pared 1 base from V and 6 bases from J, leaving 9 bases between. CDR3 length equals 13 residues. Germline V CDR1 and CDR2: LGHNT, FRNRAP. CDR3: CASGLEGGQTQYF. For the CDR3, the DNA is TGTGCTAGTGGTTTGGAGGGGGGCCAGACCCAGTACTTC.

Points on this clonotype: A much larger clone lies one base from this, so it may be a read error. CDR3 residues: CASSGRLEASDTDTQYF. The CDR3 nucleotides are TGTGCCAGCAGCGGGCGACTAGAGGCTTCGGACACAGATACGCAGTATTTT. The V gene is TRBV5-4, the J gene TRBJ2-3; possible D gene TRBD2, 6 bases. Between the trimmed V and J ends, which lost 4 bases and 2 bases, there was a span of 20 bases. Per the germline V gene, CDR1 is SGHNT and CDR2 is YYREEE (reference sequence). This CDR3 spans 17 amino acids.

In its sample, this clonotype was seen many times. This sequence joins TRBV6-2 or TRBV6-3 and TRBJ2-5; 9 bases fit TRBD1. CDR3 length: 15 amino acids. The germline gives CDR1 MNHEY, CDR2 SVGEGT. The J segment lost 5 bases and the V segment lost 7 bases, leaving 11 bases of the junction unmatched. The CDR3 DNA sequence: TGTGCCAGCATCAAGCTAGGACAGGGGATGGAGACCCAGTACTTC. It translates to CASIKLGQGMETQYF.

V usage is TRBV18 and J usage is TRBJ2-3, with D possibly TRBD2 on 5 matching bases. Trimming took off 2 bases at V and 5 bases at J, with 14 bases between the two ends. Germline CDR1 KGHSH, CDR2 LQKENI. The CDR3 extends over 15 amino acids. CDR3 nucleotide sequence: TGTGCCAGCTCACCAAATCCCAGCGGAAGAGATACGCAGTATTTT. Its translation is CASSPNPSGRDTQYF. Together with reference TRBV18 and TRBJ2-3, the CDR3 gives the full variable domain: NAGVMQNPRHLVRRRGQEARLRCSPMKGHSHVYWYRQLPEEGLKFMVYLQKENIIDESGMPKERFSAEFPKEGPSILRIQQVVRGDSAAYFCASSPNPSGRDTQYFGPGTRLTVL.

A note on this clonotype: It is likely a read error, because the conserved phenylalanine at the end of the CDR3 is missing. This chain connects TRBV6-6 to TRBJ2-1; D not resolved. The CDR3 spans 14 residues. The germline V gene encodes CDR1 MNHNY and CDR2 SVGAGI (reference sequence). The CDR3 reads CASSYESSSNAQFL. The CDR3 bases are TGTGCCAGCAGTTACGAGAGCTCCTCAAATGCGCAGTTCTTA.

This chain links TRBV29-1 with TRBJ1-2; D not certain. Trimming cost V 4 bases and J 7 bases, with 22 bases left between them. Germline CDR1 is SQVTM and CDR2 is ANQGSEA. The CDR3 has 15 amino acids. The CDR3 bases are TGCAGCGTTGCGTCGCCGGGTGGTAAAGCCCTTGGCTACACCTTC. Its protein product is CSVASPGGKALGYTF.